The TCR beta chain described here comes from a study of cytomegalovirus exposure and HLA in healthy donors. Overall study: Approximately 180 million T cells yielded some 100 million unique TCR beta sequences, as an earlier analysis found.

As concerns this clone: No antigen is known for it.

In the PCR, 60 Vbeta and 13 Jbeta primers were used. In the authors' workflow: Roughly 12 million of tens of millions of unique TCR beta chains were shared, per a later count. TCRdb's copy holds only in-frame clones and misses some; the assay was immunoSEQ multiplex PCR. The V and J calls and clone size are taken from that table; D and trimming were inferred from the DNA. This sample has some 150,000 clones; about 72% occur once, and the top ten carry roughly 1.4%. V was clipped by 4 bases and J by 5 bases; unmatched bases: 2. CDR3 size: 14 residues. Per germline, CDR1 MDHEN and CDR2 SYDVKM. Study conclusions and caveats: CMV serostatus alone was available as immune exposure information.

The sequence was collected from a man aged 55-75 years in good health and CMV-seronegative. Sequencing was carried out using PBMCs. V usage is TRBV28 and J usage is TRBJ2-2; 9 nucleotides align to TRBD1. The CDR3 DNA reads as TGTGCCAGCAGTTCGACAGGGGGGACCGGGGAGCTGTTTTTT. The encoded protein is CASSSTGGTGELFF.